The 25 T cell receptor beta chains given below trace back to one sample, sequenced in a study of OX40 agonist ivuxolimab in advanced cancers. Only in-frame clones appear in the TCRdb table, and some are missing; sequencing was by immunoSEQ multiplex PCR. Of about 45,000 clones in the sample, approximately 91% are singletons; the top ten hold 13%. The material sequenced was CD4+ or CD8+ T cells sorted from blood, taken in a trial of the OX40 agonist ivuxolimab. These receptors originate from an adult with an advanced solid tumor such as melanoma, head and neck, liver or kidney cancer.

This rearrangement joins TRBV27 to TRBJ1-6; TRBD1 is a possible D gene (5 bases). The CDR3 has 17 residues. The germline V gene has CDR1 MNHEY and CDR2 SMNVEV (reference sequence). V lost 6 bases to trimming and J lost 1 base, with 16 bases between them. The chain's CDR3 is CASSVIGERSYNSPLHF. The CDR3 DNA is TGTGCCAGCAGCGTGATAGGGGAAAGGTCCTATAATTCACCCCTCCACTTT.

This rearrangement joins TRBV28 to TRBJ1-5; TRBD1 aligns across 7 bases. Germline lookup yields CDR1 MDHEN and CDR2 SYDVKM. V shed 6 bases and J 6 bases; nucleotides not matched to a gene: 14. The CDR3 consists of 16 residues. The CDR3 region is CASRPPRQGFGQPQHF. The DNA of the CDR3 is TGTGCCAGCAGGCCCCCCCGACAGGGTTTTGGTCAGCCCCAGCATTTT.

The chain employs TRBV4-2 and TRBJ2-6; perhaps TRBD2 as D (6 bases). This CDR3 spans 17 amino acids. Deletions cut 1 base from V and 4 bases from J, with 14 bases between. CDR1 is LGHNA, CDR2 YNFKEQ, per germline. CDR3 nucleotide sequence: TGTGCCAGCAGCCAAGGCCGGACTATACGAGGGGCCAACGTCCTGACTTTC. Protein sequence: CASSQGRTIRGANVLTF.

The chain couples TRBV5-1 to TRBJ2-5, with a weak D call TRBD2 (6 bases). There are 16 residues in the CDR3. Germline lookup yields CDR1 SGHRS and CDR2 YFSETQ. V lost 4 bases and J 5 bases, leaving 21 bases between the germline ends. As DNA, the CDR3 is TGCGCCAGCAGCCCACTTGGCGGGATTGGGTGGGAGACCCAGTACTTC. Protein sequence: CASSPLGGIGWETQYF.

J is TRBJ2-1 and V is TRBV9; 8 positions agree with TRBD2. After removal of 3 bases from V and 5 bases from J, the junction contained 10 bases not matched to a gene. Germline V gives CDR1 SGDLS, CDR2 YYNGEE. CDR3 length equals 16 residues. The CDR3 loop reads CASSARPRGANNEQFF. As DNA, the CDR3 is TGTGCCAGCAGCGCAAGACCGCGGGGGGCAAACAATGAGCAGTTCTTC.

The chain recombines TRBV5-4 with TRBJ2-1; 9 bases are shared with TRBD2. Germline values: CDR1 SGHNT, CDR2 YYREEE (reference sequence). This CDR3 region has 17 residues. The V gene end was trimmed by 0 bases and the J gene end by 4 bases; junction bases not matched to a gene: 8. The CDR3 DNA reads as TGTGCCAGCAGCTTGGTTTGGGGGAGCGGGAGGTACAATGAGCAGTTCTTC. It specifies CASSLVWGSGRYNEQFF.

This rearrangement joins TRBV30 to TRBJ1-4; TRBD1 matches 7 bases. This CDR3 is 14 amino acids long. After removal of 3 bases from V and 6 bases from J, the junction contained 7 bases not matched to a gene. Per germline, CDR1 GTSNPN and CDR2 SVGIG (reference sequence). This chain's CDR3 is CAWSSTGWHEKLFF. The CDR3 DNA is TGTGCCTGGAGCTCGACAGGGTGGCATGAAAAACTGTTTTTT.

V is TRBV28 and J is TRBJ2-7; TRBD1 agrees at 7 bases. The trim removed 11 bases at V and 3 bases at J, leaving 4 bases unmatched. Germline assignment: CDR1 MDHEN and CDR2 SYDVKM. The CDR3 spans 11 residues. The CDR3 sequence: CAVTGLYEQYF. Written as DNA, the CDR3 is TGTGCCGTGACAGGGCTCTACGAGCAGTACTTC.

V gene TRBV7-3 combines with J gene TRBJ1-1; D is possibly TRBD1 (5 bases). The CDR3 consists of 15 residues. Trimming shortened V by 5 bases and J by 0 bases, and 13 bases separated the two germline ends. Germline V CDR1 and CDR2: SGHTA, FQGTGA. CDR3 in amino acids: CASSPDPGMNTEAFF. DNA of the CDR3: TGTGCCAGCAGCCCGGACCCAGGGATGAACACTGAAGCTTTCTTT.

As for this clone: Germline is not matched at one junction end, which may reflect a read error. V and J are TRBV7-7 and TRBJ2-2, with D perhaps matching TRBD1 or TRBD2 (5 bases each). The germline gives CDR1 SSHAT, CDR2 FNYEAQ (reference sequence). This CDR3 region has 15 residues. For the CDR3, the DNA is TGTGCTAGCAGCCCCGCCGGGGCAGGCACCGGGGAGCTGTTTTTT. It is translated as CASSPAGAGTGELFF.

DNA of the CDR3: TGTGCCAGCAGTTTCAGCGGGAGGCTGGGGGAGCAGTACTTC. Translation gives CASSFSGRLGEQYF. This chain joins TRBV28 and TRBJ2-7, with 9 bases fitting TRBD2. Trimming took 3 bases from V and 7 from J; bases not matched to a gene: 7. The CDR3 consists of 14 residues. From germline, CDR1 is MDHEN and CDR2 SYDVKM.

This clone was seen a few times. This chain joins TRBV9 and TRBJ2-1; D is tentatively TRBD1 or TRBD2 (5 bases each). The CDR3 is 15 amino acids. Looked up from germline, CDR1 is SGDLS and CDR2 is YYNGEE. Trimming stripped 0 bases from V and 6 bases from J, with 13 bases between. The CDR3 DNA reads TGTGCCAGCAGCGTAGGGGGGTATCAGTCCAATGAGCAGTTCTTC. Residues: CASSVGGYQSNEQFF.

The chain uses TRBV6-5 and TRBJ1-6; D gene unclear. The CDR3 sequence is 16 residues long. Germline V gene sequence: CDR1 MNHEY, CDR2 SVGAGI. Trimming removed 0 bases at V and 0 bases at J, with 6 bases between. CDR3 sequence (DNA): TGTGCCAGCAGTTACTCGATGAGCTCCTATAATTCACCCCTCCACTTT. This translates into CASSYSMSSYNSPLHF.

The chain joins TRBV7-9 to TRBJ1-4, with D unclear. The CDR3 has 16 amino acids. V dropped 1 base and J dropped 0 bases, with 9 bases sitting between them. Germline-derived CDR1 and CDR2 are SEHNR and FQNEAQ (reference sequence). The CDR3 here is CASSLGGGPTNEKLFF. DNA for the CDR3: TGTGCCAGCAGCTTAGGGGGAGGGCCAACTAATGAAAAACTGTTTTTT. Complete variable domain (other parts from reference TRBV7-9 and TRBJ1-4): DTGVSQNPRHKITKRGQNVTFRCDPISEHNRLYWYRQTLGQGPEFLTYFQNEAQLEKSRLLSDRFSAERPKGSFSTLEIQRTEQGDSAMYLCASSLGGGPTNEKLFFGSGTQLSVL.

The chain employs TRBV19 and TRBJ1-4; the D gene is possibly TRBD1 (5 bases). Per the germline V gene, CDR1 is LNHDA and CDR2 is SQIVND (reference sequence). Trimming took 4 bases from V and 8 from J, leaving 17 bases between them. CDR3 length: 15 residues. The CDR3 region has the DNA TGTGCCAGTAGTACTCCAGACATGCCAGGGGAAAAACTGTTTTTT. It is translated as CASSTPDMPGEKLFF.

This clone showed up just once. CDR3 in amino acids: CASRRQEANTEAFF. DNA of the CDR3: TGTGCCAGCAGACGACAGGAAGCGAACACTGAAGCTTTCTTT. The chain uses TRBV28 and TRBJ1-1, with D perhaps TRBD1 (6 bases). The germline V gene has CDR1 MDHEN and CDR2 SYDVKM. The CDR3 spans 14 residues. With 6 bases removed from V and 1 base from J, the gap between germline ends came to 12 bases.

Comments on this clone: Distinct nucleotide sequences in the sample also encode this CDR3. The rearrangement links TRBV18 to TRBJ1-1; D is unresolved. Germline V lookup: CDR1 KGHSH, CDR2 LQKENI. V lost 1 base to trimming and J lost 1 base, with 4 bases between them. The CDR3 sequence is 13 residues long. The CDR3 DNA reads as TGTGCCAGCTCACCACAGGGGAACACTGAAGCTTTCTTT. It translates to CASSPQGNTEAFF.

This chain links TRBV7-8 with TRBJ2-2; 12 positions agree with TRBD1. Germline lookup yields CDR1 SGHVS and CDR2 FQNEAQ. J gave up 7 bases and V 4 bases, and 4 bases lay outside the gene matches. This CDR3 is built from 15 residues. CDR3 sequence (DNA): TGTGCCAGCAGCTGGGACAGGGGGCATATCGGGGAGCTGTTTTTT. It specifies CASSWDRGHIGELFF.

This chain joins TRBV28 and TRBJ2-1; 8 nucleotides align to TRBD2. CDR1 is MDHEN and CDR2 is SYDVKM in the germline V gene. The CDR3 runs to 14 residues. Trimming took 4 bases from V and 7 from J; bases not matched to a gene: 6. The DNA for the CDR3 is TGTGCCAGCAGTTCGGGAGGGCCAAATAATGAGCAGTTCTTC. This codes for CASSSGGPNNEQFF.

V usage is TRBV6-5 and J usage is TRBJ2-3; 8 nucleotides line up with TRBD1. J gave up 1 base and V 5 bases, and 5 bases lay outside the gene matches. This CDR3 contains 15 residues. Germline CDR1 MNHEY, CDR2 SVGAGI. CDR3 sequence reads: CASSGQGWGTDTQYF. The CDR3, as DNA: TGTGCCAGCAGTGGACAGGGATGGGGCACAGATACGCAGTATTTT.

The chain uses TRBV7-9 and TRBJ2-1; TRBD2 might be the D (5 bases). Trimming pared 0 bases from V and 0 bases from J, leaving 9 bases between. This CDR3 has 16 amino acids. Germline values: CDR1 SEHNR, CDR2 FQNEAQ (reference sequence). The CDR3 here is CASSLALGSSYNEQFF. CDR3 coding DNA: TGTGCCAGCAGCTTAGCGCTAGGGAGCTCCTACAATGAGCAGTTCTTC.

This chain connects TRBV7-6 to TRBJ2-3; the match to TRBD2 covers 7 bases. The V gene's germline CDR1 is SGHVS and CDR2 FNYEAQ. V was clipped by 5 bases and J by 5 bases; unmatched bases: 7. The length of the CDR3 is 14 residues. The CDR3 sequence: CASSRGLGEDTQYF. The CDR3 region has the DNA TGTGCCAGCAGCCGAGGACTAGGAGAAGATACGCAGTATTTT.

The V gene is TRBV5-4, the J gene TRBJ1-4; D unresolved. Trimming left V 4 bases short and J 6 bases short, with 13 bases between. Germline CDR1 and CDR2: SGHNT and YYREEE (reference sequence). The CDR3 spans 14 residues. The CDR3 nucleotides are TGTGCCAGCAGCGGCGGCCCCGAGGATGAAAAACTGTTTTTT. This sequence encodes CASSGGPEDEKLFF.

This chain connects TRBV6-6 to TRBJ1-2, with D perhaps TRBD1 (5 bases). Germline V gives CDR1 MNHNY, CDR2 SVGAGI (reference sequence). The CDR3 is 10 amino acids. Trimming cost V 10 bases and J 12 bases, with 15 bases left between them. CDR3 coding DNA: TGTGCCACTGGACACCCACTCAACACCTTC. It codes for CATGHPLNTF.

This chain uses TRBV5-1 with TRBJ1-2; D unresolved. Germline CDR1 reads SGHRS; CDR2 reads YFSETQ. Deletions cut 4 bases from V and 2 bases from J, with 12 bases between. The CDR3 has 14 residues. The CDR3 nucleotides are TGCGCCAGCAGCCGTTGGGGAGGGAACTATGGCTACACCTTC. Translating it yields CASSRWGGNYGYTF.